This TCR beta chain appears in the sequencing data of a study of cytomegalovirus exposure and HLA in healthy donors. CDR3 length: 15 amino acids. Germline-derived CDR1 and CDR2 are MGHDK and SYGVNS. With 8 bases removed from V and 1 base from J, the gap between germline ends came to 14 bases. 13 Jbeta primers and 60 Vbeta primers were used for the PCR. Assay used: immunoSEQ multiplex PCR; TCRdb lists only in-frame clones, some missing. The sample carries 77,000 or so clones, over 70% recorded once. The TCR was taken from a woman between 40 and 50 years old in good health and CMV-seronegative. The chain is built from TRBV25-1 and TRBJ2-2, with D perhaps TRBD2 (6 bases). The specimen sequenced was PBMCs. CDR3 coding DNA: TGTGCCAGCCACGGAAGGAGGGGGAACACCGGGGAGCTGTTTTTT. Translating it yields CASHGRRGNTGELFF.